This T cell receptor beta chain came from a study of shared T cell receptors in the human thymus. Assay used: immunoSEQ multiplex PCR; TCRdb lists only in-frame clones, some missing. The sample comprises hundreds of thousands of clones, over 75% of which are singletons, and around 0.0099% rests with the top ten. Per germline, CDR1 SGHTA and CDR2 FQGNSA. J was trimmed by 4 bases and V by 0 bases; bases with no gene match: 13. The CDR3 loop spans 20 amino acids. A further study also used this sample, focusing on human thymus T cells. In that study: Obtained as resections during corrective heart surgery, the thymus tissue was then studied.

The rearrangement links TRBV7-2 to TRBJ2-7; TRBD2 matches 15 bases. Source material: thymocytes. This receptor was taken from a boy under three years old with a congenital heart defect. CDR3 DNA: TGTGCCAGCAGCTTAGCCTCCGGGACTAGCGGGAGGAGGGCGGTATACGAGCAGTACTTC. It codes for CASSLASGTSGRRAVYEQYF.